Detailed here is one T cell receptor (beta chain). The record originates from a study of blood T cell repertoires in COVID-19. In the study overall: Whether acute or convalescent, the COVID-19 samples came from the United States, Italy and Spain. The cDNA or gDNA used as material had been derived from T cells, B-cell-depleted T cells, or PBMCs.

In the original workflow: It was from reference gene primer amplification that nucleated cell counts were estimated. Generated by immunoSEQ multiplex PCR, the TCRdb table keeps only in-frame clones and is missing some. V and J calls plus clone size are reproduced from that table; the DNA served to infer D and trimming. The sample lists 200,000 to 300,000 clones, roughly 80% occurring once. Trimming pared 2 bases from V and 1 base from J, leaving 11 bases between. The germline gives CDR1 SGHTA, CDR2 FQGNSA. There are 15 residues in the CDR3. This receptor was obtained from a woman aged 70-85 years with acute or convalescent COVID-19. The sequencing input was peripheral blood. The rearrangement uses TRBV7-2 and TRBJ1-1, with unresolved D. The CDR3 DNA reads as TGTGCCAGCAGCTTAATGGCCCCAGGGAACACTGAAGCTTTCTTT. Amino acid sequence: CASSLMAPGNTEAFF.